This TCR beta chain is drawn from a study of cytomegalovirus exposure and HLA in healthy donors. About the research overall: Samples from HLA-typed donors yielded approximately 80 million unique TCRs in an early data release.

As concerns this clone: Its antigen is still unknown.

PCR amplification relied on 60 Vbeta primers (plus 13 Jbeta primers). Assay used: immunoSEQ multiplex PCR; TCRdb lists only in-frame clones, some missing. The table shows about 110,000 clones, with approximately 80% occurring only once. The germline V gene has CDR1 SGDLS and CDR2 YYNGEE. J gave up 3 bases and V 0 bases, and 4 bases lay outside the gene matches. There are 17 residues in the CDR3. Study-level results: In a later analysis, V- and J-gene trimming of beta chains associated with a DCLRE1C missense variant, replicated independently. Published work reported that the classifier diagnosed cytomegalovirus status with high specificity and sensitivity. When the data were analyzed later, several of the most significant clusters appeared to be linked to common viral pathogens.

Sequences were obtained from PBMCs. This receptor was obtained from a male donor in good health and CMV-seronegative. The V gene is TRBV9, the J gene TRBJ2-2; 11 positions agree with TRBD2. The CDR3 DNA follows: TGTGCCAGCAGCGTAGGCACTAGCGGGAGTGACACCGGGGAGCTGTTTTTT. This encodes CASSVGTSGSDTGELFF.